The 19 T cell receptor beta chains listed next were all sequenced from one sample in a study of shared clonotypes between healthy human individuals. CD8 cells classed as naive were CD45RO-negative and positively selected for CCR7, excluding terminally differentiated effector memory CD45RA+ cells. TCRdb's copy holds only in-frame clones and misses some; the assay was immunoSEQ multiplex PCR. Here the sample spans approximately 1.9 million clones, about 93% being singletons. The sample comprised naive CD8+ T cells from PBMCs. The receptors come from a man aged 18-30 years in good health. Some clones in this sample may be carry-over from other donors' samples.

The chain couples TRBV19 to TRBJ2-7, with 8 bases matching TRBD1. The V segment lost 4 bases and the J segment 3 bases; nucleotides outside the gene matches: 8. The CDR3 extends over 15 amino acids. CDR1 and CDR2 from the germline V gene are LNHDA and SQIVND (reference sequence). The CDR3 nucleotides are TGTGCCAGTAGTAGGATCGACAGGGGAGGCTACGAGCAGTACTTC. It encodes CASSRIDRGGYEQYF.

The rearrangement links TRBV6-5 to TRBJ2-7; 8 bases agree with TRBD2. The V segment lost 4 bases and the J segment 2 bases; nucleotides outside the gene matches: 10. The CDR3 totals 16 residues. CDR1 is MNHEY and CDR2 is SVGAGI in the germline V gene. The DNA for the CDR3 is TGTGCCAGCAGTTCCCCGGGGGGGGATAGCCCCTACGAGCAGTACTTC. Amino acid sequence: CASSSPGGDSPYEQYF.

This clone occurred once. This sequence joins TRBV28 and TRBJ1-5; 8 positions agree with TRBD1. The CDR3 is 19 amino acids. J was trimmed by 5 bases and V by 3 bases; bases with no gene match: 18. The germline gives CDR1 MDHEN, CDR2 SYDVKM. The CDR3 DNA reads TGTGCCAGCAGTTTTGACATGTTTGACTCGGGACAGGAACATCAGCCCCAGCATTTT. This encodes CASSFDMFDSGQEHQPQHF.

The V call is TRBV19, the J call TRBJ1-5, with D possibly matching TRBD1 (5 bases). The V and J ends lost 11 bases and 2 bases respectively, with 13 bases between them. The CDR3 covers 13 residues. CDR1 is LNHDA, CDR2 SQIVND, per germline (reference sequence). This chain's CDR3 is CAVRVYGNQPQHF. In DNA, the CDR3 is TGTGCCGTCAGGGTATATGGCAATCAGCCCCAGCATTTT.

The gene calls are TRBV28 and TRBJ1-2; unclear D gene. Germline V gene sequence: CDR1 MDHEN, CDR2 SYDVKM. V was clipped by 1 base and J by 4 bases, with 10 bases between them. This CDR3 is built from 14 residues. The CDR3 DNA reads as TGTGCCAGCAGTTTATCCGAGGGTTCCTATGGCTACACCTTC. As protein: CASSLSEGSYGYTF.

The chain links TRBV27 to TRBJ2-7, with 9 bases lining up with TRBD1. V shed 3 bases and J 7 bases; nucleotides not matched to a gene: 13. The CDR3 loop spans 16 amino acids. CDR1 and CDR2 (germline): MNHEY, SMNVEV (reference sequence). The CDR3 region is CASSLKNNRGPGEQYF. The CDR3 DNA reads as TGTGCCAGCAGTTTGAAAAATAACAGGGGGCCGGGAGAGCAGTACTTC.

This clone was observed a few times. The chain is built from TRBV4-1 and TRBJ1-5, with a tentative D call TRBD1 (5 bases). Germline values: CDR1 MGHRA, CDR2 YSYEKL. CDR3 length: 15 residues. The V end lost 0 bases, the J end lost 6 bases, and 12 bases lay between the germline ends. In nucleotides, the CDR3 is TGCGCCAGCAGCCAAGACCAGACAGAAGGTCAGCCCCAGCATTTT. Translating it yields CASSQDQTEGQPQHF.

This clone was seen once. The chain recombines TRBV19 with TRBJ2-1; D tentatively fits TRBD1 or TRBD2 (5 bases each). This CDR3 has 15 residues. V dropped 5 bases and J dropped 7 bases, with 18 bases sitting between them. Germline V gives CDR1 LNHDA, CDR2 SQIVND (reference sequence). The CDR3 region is CASSPSQGVRNEQFF. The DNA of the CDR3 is TGTGCCAGTAGTCCCAGCCAGGGAGTACGAAATGAGCAGTTCTTC.

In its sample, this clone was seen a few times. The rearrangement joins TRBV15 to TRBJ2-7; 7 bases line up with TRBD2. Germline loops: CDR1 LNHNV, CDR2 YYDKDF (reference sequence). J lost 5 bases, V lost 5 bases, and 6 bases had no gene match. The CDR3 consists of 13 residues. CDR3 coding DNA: TGTGCCACCAGCCCGGGGGGACGAGACGAGCAGTACTTC. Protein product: CATSPGGRDEQYF.

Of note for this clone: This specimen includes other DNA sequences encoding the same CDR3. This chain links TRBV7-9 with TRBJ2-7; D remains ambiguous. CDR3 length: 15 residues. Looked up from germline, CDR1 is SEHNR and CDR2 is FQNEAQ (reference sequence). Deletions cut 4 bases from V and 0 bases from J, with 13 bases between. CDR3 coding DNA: TGTGCCAGCAGCTCACCTGGCGCTTCCTCCTACGAGCAGTACTTC. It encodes CASSSPGASSYEQYF.

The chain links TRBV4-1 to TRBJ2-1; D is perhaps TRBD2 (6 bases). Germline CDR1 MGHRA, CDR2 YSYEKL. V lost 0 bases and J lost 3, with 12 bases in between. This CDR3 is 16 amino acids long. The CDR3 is CASSQEAGLIYNEQFF. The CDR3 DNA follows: TGCGCCAGCAGCCAAGAAGCCGGACTAATCTACAATGAGCAGTTCTTC.

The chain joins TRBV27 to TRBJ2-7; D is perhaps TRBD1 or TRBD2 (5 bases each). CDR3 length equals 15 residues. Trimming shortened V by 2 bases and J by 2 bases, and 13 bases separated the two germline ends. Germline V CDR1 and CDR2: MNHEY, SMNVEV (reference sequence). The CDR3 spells CASSLGSGTPYEQYF. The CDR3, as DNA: TGTGCCAGCAGTTTAGGCTCGGGGACCCCCTACGAGCAGTACTTC.

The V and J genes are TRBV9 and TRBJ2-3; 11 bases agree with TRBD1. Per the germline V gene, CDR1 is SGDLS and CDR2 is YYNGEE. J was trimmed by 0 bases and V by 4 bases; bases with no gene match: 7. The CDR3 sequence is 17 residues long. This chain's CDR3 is CASSRRGQGASTDTQYF. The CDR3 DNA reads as TGTGCCAGCAGCAGACGAGGACAGGGGGCAAGCACAGATACGCAGTATTTT.

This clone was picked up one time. The CDR3 bases are TGTGCCAGCAAACGACAGGGGCAAGACGAGCAGTACTTC. It codes for CASKRQGQDEQYF. This chain connects TRBV2 to TRBJ2-7; 8 bases are a match to TRBD1. The germline gives CDR1 SNHLY, CDR2 FYNNEI. This CDR3 comprises 13 residues. J lost 5 bases, V lost 7 bases, and 7 bases had no gene match.

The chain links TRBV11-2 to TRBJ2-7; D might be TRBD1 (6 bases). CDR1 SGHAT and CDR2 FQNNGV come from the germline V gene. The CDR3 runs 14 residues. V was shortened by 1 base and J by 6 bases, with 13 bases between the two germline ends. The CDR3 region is CASSLARAGVEQYF. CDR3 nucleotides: TGTGCCAGCAGCTTAGCGCGGGCAGGGGTCGAGCAGTACTTC.

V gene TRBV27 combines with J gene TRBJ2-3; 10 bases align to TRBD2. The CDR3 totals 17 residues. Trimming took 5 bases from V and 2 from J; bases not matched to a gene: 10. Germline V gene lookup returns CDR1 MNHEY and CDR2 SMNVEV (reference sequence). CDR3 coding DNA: TGTGCCAGCAGTCCGACGACTAGCGGGCCCTTCACAGATACGCAGTATTTT. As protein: CASSPTTSGPFTDTQYF.

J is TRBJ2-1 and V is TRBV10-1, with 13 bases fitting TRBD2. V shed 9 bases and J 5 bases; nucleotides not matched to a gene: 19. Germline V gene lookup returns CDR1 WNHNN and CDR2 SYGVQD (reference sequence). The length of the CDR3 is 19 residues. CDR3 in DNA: TGCGCCAGAAAACCCCGGACTAGCGGGAGTGGGGAGGGGGACAATGAGCAGTTCTTC. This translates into CARKPRTSGSGEGDNEQFF.

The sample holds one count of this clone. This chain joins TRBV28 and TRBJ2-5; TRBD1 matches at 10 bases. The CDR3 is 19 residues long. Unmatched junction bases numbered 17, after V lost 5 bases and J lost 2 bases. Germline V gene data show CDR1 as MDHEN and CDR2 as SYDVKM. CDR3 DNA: TGTGCCAGCAGTGCATCGGACAGGGGGGGTCAGGGATGGCAAGAGACCCAGTACTTC. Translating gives CASSASDRGGQGWQETQYF.

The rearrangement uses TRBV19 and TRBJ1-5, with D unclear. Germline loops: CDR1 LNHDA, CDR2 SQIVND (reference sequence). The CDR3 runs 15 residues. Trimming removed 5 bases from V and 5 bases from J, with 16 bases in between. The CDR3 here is CASSDHLEKYQPQHF. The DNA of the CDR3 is TGTGCCAGTAGTGACCACTTGGAGAAGTATCAGCCCCAGCATTTT.